This T cell receptor (beta chain) was sequenced in a study of blood T cell repertoires in COVID-19. Study-wide context: There were acute and convalescent COVID-19 samples, and they came from the United States, Italy and Spain. T cells, B-cell-depleted T cells, or PBMCs supplied cDNA or gDNA.

Under the authors' procedure: Reference gene primer amplification gave nucleated cell count estimates. The assay was immunoSEQ multiplex PCR, and TCRdb's table has in-frame clones only and misses some. V, J and clone size are those of that table, while D and trimming were read from the DNA. The sample has a few hundred thousand clones, 65% to 85% seen once. Germline trimming cut 4 bases from V and 1 base from J; bases unmatched to any gene: 8. Looked up from germline, CDR1 is SGHTA and CDR2 is FQGNSA. The length of the CDR3 is 17 residues. The clonotype was recovered from a woman in her fifties or sixties with acute or convalescent COVID-19. What was sequenced was peripheral blood. The chain joins TRBV7-2 to TRBJ2-3, with TRBD2 matching over 10 bases. The CDR3 nucleotides read TGTGCCAGCAGCTCAAGCGGGGGGGCCCGTGGCACAGATACGCAGTATTTT. Protein sequence: CASSSSGGARGTDTQYF.